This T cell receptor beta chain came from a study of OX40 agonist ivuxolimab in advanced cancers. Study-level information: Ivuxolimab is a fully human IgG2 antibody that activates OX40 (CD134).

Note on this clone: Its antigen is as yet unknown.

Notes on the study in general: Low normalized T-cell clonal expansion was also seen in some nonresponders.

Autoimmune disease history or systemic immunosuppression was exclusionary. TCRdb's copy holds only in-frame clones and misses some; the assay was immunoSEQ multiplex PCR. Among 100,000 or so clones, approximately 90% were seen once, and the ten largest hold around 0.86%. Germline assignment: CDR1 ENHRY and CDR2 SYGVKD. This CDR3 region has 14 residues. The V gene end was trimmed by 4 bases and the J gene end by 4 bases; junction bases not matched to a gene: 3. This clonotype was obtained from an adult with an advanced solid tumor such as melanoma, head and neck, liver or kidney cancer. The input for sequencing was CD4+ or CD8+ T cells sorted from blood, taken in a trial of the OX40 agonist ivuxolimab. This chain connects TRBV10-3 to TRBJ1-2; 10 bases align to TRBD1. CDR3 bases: TGTGCCATCAGTGGGACAGGGGGGGGCTATGGCTACACCTTC. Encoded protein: CAISGTGGGYGYTF.